This T cell receptor beta chain is drawn from a study of blood T cells in healthy people across ages. Germline CDR1 SGHTA, CDR2 FQGNSA. Trimming removed 3 bases from V and 9 bases from J, with 11 bases in between. CDR3 length: 13 amino acids. Alongside a J-beta primer mix, a sample-barcoded 5' primer served in a second PCR lasting roughly 7 to 11 cycles. Each CDR3 protein gets one entry after TCRdb re-called the 5' RACE reads with MiXCR. Seen here are approximately 800,000 distinct CDR3 sequences, 20% to 30% observed once, and the top ten hold approximately 4%. The same sample was also used in a study of T cells of mothers and their children. That source adds: Each mother gave over 9.5 million TCR beta CDR3 reads; each child, around 2.8 million.

The specimen sequenced was blood. V gene TRBV7-2 combines with J gene TRBJ2-2; D is undetermined. The clonotype comes from a boy between 10 and 17 years old in good health. For the CDR3, the DNA is TGTGCCAGCAGCTTTCCCTTTGTGCGGGAGCTGTTTTTT. It yields the protein CASSFPFVRELFF.